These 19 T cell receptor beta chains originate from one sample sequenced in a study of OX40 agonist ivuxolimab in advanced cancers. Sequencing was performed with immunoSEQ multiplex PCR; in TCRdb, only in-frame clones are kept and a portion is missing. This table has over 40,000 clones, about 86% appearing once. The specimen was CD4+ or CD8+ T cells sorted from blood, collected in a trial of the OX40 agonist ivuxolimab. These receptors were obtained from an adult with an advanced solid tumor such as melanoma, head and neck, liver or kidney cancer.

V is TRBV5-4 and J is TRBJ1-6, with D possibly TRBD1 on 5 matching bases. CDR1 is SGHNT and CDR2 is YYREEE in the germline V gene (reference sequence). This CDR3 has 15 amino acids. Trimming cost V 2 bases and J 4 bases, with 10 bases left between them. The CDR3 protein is CASSFDRGYNSPLHF. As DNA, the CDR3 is TGTGCCAGCAGCTTCGATAGGGGTTATAATTCACCCCTCCACTTT. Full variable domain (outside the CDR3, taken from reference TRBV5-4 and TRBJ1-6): ETGVTQSPTHLIKTRGQQVTLRCSSQSGHNTVSWYQQALGQGPQFIFQYYREEENGRGNFPPRFSGLQFPNYSSELNVNALELDDSALYLCASSFDRGYNSPLHFGNGTRLTVT.

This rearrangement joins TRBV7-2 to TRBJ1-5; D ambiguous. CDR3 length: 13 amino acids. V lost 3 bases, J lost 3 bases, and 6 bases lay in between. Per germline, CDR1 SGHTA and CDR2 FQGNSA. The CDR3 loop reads CASSFWANQPQHF. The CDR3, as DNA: TGTGCCAGCAGCTTTTGGGCCAATCAGCCCCAGCATTTT.

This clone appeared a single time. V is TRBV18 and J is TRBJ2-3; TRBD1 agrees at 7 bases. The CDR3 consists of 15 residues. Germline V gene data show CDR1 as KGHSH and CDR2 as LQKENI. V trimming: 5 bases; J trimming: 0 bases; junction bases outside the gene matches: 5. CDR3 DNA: TGTGCCAGCTCAAAGCCGGGACAGAGCACAGATACGCAGTATTTT. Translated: CASSKPGQSTDTQYF.

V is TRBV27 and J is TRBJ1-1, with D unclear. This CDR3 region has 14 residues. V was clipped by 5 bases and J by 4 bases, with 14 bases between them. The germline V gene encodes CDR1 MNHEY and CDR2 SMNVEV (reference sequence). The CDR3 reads CASSREPRSTEAFF. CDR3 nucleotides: TGTGCCAGCAGTAGGGAACCCCGGAGCACTGAAGCTTTCTTT.

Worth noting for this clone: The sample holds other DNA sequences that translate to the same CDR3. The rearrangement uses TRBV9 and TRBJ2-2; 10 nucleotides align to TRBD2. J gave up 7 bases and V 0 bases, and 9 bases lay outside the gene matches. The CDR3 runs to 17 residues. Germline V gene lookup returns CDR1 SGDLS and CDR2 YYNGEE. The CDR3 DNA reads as TGTGCCAGCAGCGTAGGGGGTAGCGGGAGGCCTCACGGGGAGCTGTTTTTT. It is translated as CASSVGGSGRPHGELFF.

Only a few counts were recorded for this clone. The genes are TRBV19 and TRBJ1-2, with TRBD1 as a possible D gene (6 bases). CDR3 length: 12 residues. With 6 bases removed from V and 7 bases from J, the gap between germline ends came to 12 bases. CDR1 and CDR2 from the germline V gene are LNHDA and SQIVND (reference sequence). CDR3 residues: CASSYRDGGYTF. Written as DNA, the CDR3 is TGTGCCAGTAGCTACAGGGATGGTGGCTACACCTTC.

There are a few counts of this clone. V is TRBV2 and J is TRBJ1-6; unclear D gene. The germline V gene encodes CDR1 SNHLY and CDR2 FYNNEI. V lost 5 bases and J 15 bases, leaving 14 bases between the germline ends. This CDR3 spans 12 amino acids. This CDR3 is CASSPRLGRLHF. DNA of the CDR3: TGTGCCAGCAGTCCACGCCTAGGACGCCTCCACTTT.

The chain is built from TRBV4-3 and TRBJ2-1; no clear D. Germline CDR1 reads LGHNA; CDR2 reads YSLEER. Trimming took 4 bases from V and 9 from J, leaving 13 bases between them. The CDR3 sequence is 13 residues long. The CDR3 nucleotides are TGCGCCAGCAGCCTTGGGCCGTTTGGTGAGCAGTTCTTC. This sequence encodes CASSLGPFGEQFF.

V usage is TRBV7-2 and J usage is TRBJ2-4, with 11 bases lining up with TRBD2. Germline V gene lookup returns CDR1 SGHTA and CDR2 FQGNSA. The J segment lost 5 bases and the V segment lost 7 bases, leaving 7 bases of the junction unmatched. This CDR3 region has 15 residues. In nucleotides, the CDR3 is TGTGCCAGCACAATAGCGGGAGGGAAGGAAAACATTCAGTACTTC. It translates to CASTIAGGKENIQYF.

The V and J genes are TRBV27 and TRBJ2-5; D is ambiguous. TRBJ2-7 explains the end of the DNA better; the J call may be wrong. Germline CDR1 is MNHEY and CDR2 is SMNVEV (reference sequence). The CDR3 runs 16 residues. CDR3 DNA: TGTGCCAGCAGTCCTCTTCTGTTGCGGCTGTCCTACGAGCAGTACTTC. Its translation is CASSPLLLRLSYEQYF.

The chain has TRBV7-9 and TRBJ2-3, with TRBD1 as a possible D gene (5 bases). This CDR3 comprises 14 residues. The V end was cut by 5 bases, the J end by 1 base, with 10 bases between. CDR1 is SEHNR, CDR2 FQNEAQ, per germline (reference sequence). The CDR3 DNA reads TGTGCCAGCAGCCGCTTACAGGGCACAGATACGCAGTATTTT. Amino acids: CASSRLQGTDTQYF.

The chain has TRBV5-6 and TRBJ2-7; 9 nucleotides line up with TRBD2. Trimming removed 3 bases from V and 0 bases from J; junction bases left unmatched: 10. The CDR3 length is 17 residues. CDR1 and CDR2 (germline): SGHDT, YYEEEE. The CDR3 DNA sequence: TGTGCCAGCAGCTCGAGCGGGAGGCTGTTGTTCTCCTACGAGCAGTACTTC. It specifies CASSSSGRLLFSYEQYF.

The CDR3 here is CASSLSWNTEAFF. DNA for the CDR3: TGTGCCAGCAGCTTGAGTTGGAACACTGAAGCTTTCTTT. V usage is TRBV5-6 and J usage is TRBJ1-1, with D hard to call. From germline, CDR1 is SGHDT and CDR2 YYEEEE. The CDR3 runs 13 residues. Trimming took off 1 base at V and 1 base at J, with 5 bases between the two ends. Variable domain in full (rest from reference TRBV5-6 and TRBJ1-1): DAGVTQSPTHLIKTRGQQVTLRCSPKSGHDTVSWYQQALGQGPQFIFQYYEEEERQRGNFPDRFSGHQFPNYSSELNVNALLLGDSALYLCASSLSWNTEAFFGQGTRLTVV.

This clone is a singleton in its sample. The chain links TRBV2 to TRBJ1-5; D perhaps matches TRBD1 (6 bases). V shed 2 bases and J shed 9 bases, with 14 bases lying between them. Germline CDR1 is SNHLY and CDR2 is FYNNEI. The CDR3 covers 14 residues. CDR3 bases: TGTGCCAGCAGTGAACAGGGGACCCAAGGGCCCCAGCATTTT. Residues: CASSEQGTQGPQHF.

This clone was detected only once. The CDR3, as DNA: TGTGCCAGTAGGACCCTTCCTAACTATGGCTACACCTTC. It specifies CASRTLPNYGYTF. The rearrangement joins TRBV19 to TRBJ1-2; D is unclear. Germline V gene sequence: CDR1 LNHDA, CDR2 SQIVND (reference sequence). V was pared by 6 bases and J by 0 bases, with 8 bases between. The CDR3 extends over 13 amino acids.

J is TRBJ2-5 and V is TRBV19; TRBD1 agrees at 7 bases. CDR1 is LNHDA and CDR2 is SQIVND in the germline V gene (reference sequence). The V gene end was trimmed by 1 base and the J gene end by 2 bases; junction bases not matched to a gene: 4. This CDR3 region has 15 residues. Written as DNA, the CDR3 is TGTGCCAGTAGTATAGGACAGGGAAAACAAGAGACCCAGTACTTC. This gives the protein CASSIGQGKQETQYF.

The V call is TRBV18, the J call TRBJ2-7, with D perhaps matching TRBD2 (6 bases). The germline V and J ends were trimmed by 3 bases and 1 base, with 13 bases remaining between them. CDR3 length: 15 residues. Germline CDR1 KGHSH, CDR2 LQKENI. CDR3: CASSPGNGGSYEQYF. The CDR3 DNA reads TGTGCCAGCTCACCGGGGAATGGAGGGTCCTACGAGCAGTACTTC.

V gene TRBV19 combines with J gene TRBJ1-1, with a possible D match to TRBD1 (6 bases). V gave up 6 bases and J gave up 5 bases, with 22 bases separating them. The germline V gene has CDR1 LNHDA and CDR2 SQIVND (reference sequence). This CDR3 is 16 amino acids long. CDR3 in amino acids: CASSPPTGGYVTEAFF. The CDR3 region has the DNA TGTGCCAGTAGCCCACCAACTGGGGGCTATGTTACTGAAGCTTTCTTT.

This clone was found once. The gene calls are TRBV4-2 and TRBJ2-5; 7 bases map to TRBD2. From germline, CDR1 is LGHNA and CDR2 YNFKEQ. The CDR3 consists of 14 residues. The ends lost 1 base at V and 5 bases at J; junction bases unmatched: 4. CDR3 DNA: TGTGCCAGCAGCCAAGGGACTAGGGACGAGACCCAGTACTTC. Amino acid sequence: CASSQGTRDETQYF.